Each of the 18 T cell receptor beta chains below was sequenced from the same sample in a study of T-cell reconstitution after alpha-beta-depleted transplantation in children. Preparing the TCRbeta library involved the use of unique molecular identifiers. TCRdb re-called the PCR reads through MiXCR, storing one row per CDR3 protein. The sample records around 410,000 distinct CDR3 sequences, about a tenth being singletons. Material: PBMCs from the stem cell graft donor, obtained from the stem cell graft. The receptors originated from a human donor who donated a stem cell graft to a child with acute myeloid leukemia.

V is TRBV5-1 and J is TRBJ2-5; 10 bases fit TRBD1. The junction had 11 bases not matched to a gene; V was cut back by 0 bases and J by 3 bases. Germline V gene data show CDR1 as SGHRS and CDR2 as YFSETQ. This CDR3 contains 18 residues. CDR3 in amino acids: CASSLEGGTGAPEETQYF. CDR3 sequence (DNA): TGCGCCAGCAGCTTGGAGGGCGGGACAGGGGCCCCCGAAGAGACCCAGTACTTC.

The genes are TRBV20-1 and TRBJ1-5; D is unresolved. Between the trimmed V and J ends, which lost 3 bases and 5 bases, there was a span of 23 bases. Germline CDR1 DFQATT, CDR2 SNEGSKA (reference sequence). This CDR3 is built from 17 residues. The CDR3 DNA follows: TGCAGTGCTAGGTCGGGATCTTTTAACAGAGCCGATCAGCCCCAGCATTTT. Translating it yields CSARSGSFNRADQPQHF.

This clonotype was counted only a few times. This CDR3 is CSASVQGSSYNSPLHF. The CDR3 region has the DNA TGCAGTGCTAGTGTCCAGGGGAGCTCCTATAATTCACCCCTCCACTTT. The V call is TRBV20-1, the J call TRBJ1-6; D may be TRBD1 (6 bases). V was cut by 3 bases and J by 0 bases, with 12 bases left in between. The CDR3 spans 16 residues. Germline V gene sequence: CDR1 DFQATT, CDR2 SNEGSKA (reference sequence).

This clonotype showed up just a few times. The chain joins TRBV3-1 to TRBJ1-3, with D perhaps TRBD1 (6 bases). Looked up from germline, CDR1 is LGHDT and CDR2 is YNNKEL (reference sequence). V was shortened by 0 bases and J by 4 bases, with 16 bases between the two germline ends. The CDR3 runs to 17 residues. This CDR3 reads CASSQDGGQAYGNTIYF. As DNA, the CDR3 is TGTGCCAGCAGCCAAGATGGGGGGCAGGCGTACGGAAACACCATATATTTT.

Remarks on this clonotype: Germline is not matched at one junction end, which may reflect a read error. DNA for the CDR3: TGTGCCGGCAGCTTAGAAGGATTCTATGGCTACACCTTC. This encodes CAGSLEGFYGYTF. The rearrangement links TRBV7-9 to TRBJ1-2, with D unclear. Germline CDR1 and CDR2: SEHNR and FQNEAQ (reference sequence). CDR3 length: 13 amino acids. The full variable domain, in which reference TRBV7-9 and TRBJ1-2 provide the parts outside the CDR3, is DTGVSQNPRHKITKRGQNVTFRCDPISEHNRLYWYRQTLGQGPEFLTYFQNEAQLEKSRLLSDRFSAERPKGSFSTLEIQRTEQGDSAMYLCAGSLEGFYGYTFGSGTRLTVV.

This clonotype was seen only a few times. CDR3 nucleotide sequence: TGTGCCAGCAGCCAAGAAGCAGGGGCTAATAATTCACCCCTCCACTTT. As protein: CASSQEAGANNSPLHF. The gene calls are TRBV4-2 and TRBJ1-6; weak D call: TRBD1 (6 bases). The CDR3 has 16 amino acids. Trimming pared 0 bases from V and 5 bases from J, leaving 11 bases between. CDR1 is LGHNA and CDR2 is YNFKEQ in the germline V gene.

This clonotype was seen at least ten times. The V call is TRBV3-1, the J call TRBJ1-4; D may be TRBD1 (5 bases). The V gene lost 4 bases and the J gene lost 4 bases, with 10 bases spanning the gap. CDR3 length equals 14 residues. Per the germline V gene, CDR1 is LGHDT and CDR2 is YNNKEL (reference sequence). CDR3 DNA: TGTGCCAGCAGCCCGGGACTGAGTAATGAAAAACTGTTTTTT. This translates into CASSPGLSNEKLFF.

The rearrangement uses TRBV9 and TRBJ2-3; 10 nucleotides agree with TRBD2. The trim removed 4 bases at V and 4 bases at J, leaving 6 bases unmatched. CDR3 size: 15 residues. CDR1 and CDR2 (germline): SGDLS, YYNGEE. The CDR3 DNA sequence: TGTGCCAGCAGCCACGGTAGCGGGGGGCCAGATACGCAGTATTTT. Translation gives CASSHGSGGPDTQYF.

The chain combines TRBV15 with TRBJ2-3; weak D call: TRBD1 (5 bases). This CDR3 has 13 amino acids. Germline lookup yields CDR1 LNHNV and CDR2 YYDKDF (reference sequence). Trimming took 9 bases from V and 5 from J, leaving 15 bases between them. The CDR3 DNA reads TGTGCCACTGGACATCTTCGACGAGATACGCAGTATTTT. Residues: CATGHLRRDTQYF. The variable domain in full, completed from reference TRBV15 and TRBJ2-3, reads DAMVIQNPRYQVTQFGKPVTLSCSQTLNHNVMYWYQQKSSQAPKLLFHYYDKDFNNEADTPDNFQSRRPNTSFCFLDIRSPGLGDTAMYLCATGHLRRDTQYFGPGTRLTVL.

This clonotype was counted a few times. This sequence joins TRBV10-2 and TRBJ1-5, with a weak D call TRBD1 (6 bases). V lost 2 bases and J lost 6, with 11 bases in between. In germline, CDR1 is WSHSY, CDR2 SAAADI. This CDR3 has 14 amino acids. The CDR3 DNA sequence: TGCGCCAGCAGTGAGGCCGGGGGGCCTCAGCCCCAGCATTTT. Its translation is CASSEAGGPQPQHF.

V gene TRBV19 combines with J gene TRBJ2-2; TRBD2 matches 10 bases. The CDR3 consists of 16 residues. Germline V gives CDR1 LNHDA, CDR2 SQIVND (reference sequence). V was clipped by 7 bases and J by 6 bases; unmatched bases: 11. The DNA of the CDR3 is TGTGCCAGTAATCAGGATAGGAGCGGGAGGGCCGGGGAGCTGTTTTTT. The encoded protein is CASNQDRSGRAGELFF. Complete variable domain (other parts from reference TRBV19 and TRBJ2-2): DGGITQSPKYLFRKEGQNVTLSCEQNLNHDAMYWYRQDPGQGLRLIYYSQIVNDFQKGDIAEGYSVSREKKESFPLTVTSAQKNPTAFYLCASNQDRSGRAGELFFGEGSRLTVL.

This clonotype was counted between two and nine times. The rearrangement uses TRBV21-1 and TRBJ2-2; the table's D call, TRBD2, has no DNA check behind it. TRBV21-1 is a listed pseudogene. The CDR3 has 17 amino acids. The CDR3 region is CASSKTLRTSGTGELFF. The CDR3 DNA follows: TGTGCCAGCAGCAAAACCCTCCGGACTAGCGGCACCGGGGAGCTGTTTTTT.

This clonotype was found many times. The chain has TRBV7-3 and TRBJ1-1, with D possibly matching TRBD1 (6 bases). Germline lookup yields CDR1 SGHTA and CDR2 FQGTGA. The CDR3 is 13 amino acids. V was cut by 4 bases and J by 2 bases, with 8 bases left in between. The CDR3 DNA reads TGTGCCAGCAGCTGGGGGACAAACACTGAAGCTTTCTTT. Translating it yields CASSWGTNTEAFF.

The chain links TRBV7-9 to TRBJ2-7, with 11 bases identical to TRBD2. Losses at the gene ends were 4 bases for V and 3 bases for J; bases not matched to a gene: 8. Germline V gives CDR1 SEHNR, CDR2 FQNEAQ (reference sequence). CDR3 length: 16 residues. CDR3 nucleotides: TGTGCCAGCAGCTCGTCGACTAGCGGGAAACTCTACGAGCAGTACTTC. This codes for CASSSSTSGKLYEQYF.

The chain couples TRBV2 to TRBJ2-3; 13 nucleotides match TRBD2. After removal of 5 bases from V and 4 bases from J, the junction contained 3 bases not matched to a gene. The germline V gene encodes CDR1 SNHLY and CDR2 FYNNEI. This CDR3 has 15 amino acids. CDR3 loop: CASSRTSGSPDTQYF. The CDR3 DNA reads as TGTGCCAGCAGTAGGACTAGCGGGAGCCCAGATACGCAGTATTTT. The variable domain in full, with the rest retrieved from reference TRBV2 and TRBJ2-3, is EPEVTQTPSHQVTQMGQEVILRCVPISNHLYFYWYRQILGQKVEFLVSFYNNEISEKSEIFDDQFSVERPDGSNFTLKIRSTKLEDSAMYFCASSRTSGSPDTQYFGPGTRLTVL.

This clonotype occurred a few times. The CDR3 is CASSLAGRDTEAFF. The CDR3 nucleotides are TGTGCCAGCAGTTTAGCGGGGAGGGACACTGAAGCTTTCTTT. This chain links TRBV12-3 or TRBV12-4 with TRBJ1-1; D not certain. The CDR3 contains 14 residues. V was cut by 0 bases and J by 3 bases, with 8 bases left in between.

This clonotype was seen a handful of times. This chain joins TRBV7-2 and TRBJ2-5; no definite D call. Germline V gene lookup returns CDR1 SGHTA and CDR2 FQGNSA. This CDR3 has 14 amino acids. Trimming cost V 1 base and J 4 bases, with 10 bases left between them. The CDR3 is CASSLESWAETQYF. CDR3 DNA: TGTGCCAGCAGCTTAGAATCCTGGGCAGAGACCCAGTACTTC. Complete variable domain (other parts from reference TRBV7-2 and TRBJ2-5): GAGVSQSPSNKVTEKGKDVELRCDPISGHTALYWYRQSLGQGLEFLIYFQGNSAPDKSGLPSDRFSAERTGGSVSTLTIQRTQQEDSAVYLCASSLESWAETQYFGPGTRLLVL.

The chain has TRBV27 and TRBJ1-6; D ambiguous. Trimming stripped 10 bases from V and 5 bases from J, with 9 bases between. The length of the CDR3 is 12 residues. CDR1 and CDR2 (germline): MNHEY, SMNVEV (reference sequence). The CDR3 protein is CATAGNNSPLHF. CDR3 nucleotide sequence: TGTGCCACCGCGGGTAATAATTCACCCCTCCACTTT.